The source of this TCR beta chain is a study of blood T cell repertoires in COVID-19. Study in general: Samples of COVID-19 (acute and convalescent) were obtained from the United States, Italy and Spain. Sources were T cells, B-cell-depleted T cells, or PBMCs; the material itself was cDNA or gDNA.

Looked up from germline, CDR1 is MNHNS and CDR2 is SASEGT. This CDR3 is built from 17 residues. Original handling: Cell counts per sample came from amplifying reference gene primers. Sequencing used immunoSEQ multiplex PCR; TCRdb keeps in-frame clones, though not all of them. The V and J calls and clone size were taken over from that table, and D and trimming were inferred from the DNA. The sample contains around 28,000 clones, less than 90% of which appear only once. Note on this clone: Compared with germline, one end of the junction differs, possibly owing to a read error.

The V call is TRBV6-1, the J call TRBJ2-2; TRBD1 agrees at 10 bases. The sample consisted of peripheral blood. The sequence was obtained from a human donor in a cohort sampled during active COVID-19. The CDR3 protein is CAGSDGTGDPNTGELFF. DNA of the CDR3: TGTGCCGGCAGTGACGGGACAGGGGACCCGAACACCGGGGAGCTGTTTTTT.